These 21 T cell receptor beta chains came from one sample sequenced in a study of T cells after yellow fever vaccination. TCRdb redid the calling of the 5' RACE reads with MiXCR, one entry per CDR3 protein. The sample consists of 450,000 to 650,000 distinct CDR3 sequences, 13% of them appearing once. The input for sequencing was PBMCs, taken on the day of the yellow fever booster vaccination. These receptors were taken from a man aged 30 to 39 who received the YFV17D yellow fever vaccine.

This sequence joins TRBV7-6 and TRBJ2-1; TRBD2 matches at 8 bases. V was clipped by 7 bases and J by 7 bases; unmatched bases: 9. The V gene's germline CDR1 is SGHVS and CDR2 FNYEAQ. The CDR3 is 14 residues long. The CDR3 DNA reads as TGTGCCAGCACTCCCGGGACTAGTCCTAATGAGCAGTTCTTC. Translation: CASTPGTSPNEQFF.

The sample holds many counts of this clonotype. V gene TRBV7-2 combines with J gene TRBJ2-7, with 9 bases identical to TRBD1. The CDR3 contains 14 residues. The V and J ends lost 5 bases and 3 bases, in that order; junction bases with no gene match: 5. Germline V gene data show CDR1 as SGHTA and CDR2 as FQGNSA. CDR3: CASSLPGQGYEQYF. The CDR3 DNA is TGTGCCAGCAGCCTTCCGGGACAGGGCTACGAGCAGTACTTC. Combining the CDR3 with reference TRBV7-2 and TRBJ2-7 gives the whole variable domain GAGVSQSPSNKVTEKGKDVELRCDPISGHTALYWYRQSLGQGLEFLIYFQGNSAPDKSGLPSDRFSAERTGGSVSTLTIQRTQQEDSAVYLCASSLPGQGYEQYFGPGTRLTVT.

The sample holds many counts of this clonotype. This sequence joins TRBV20-1 and TRBJ2-5, with TRBD2 matching 9 bases. The CDR3 covers 14 residues. V lost 3 bases, J lost 4 bases, and 6 bases stayed unmatched. Germline V gene sequence: CDR1 DFQATT, CDR2 SNEGSKA (reference sequence). The CDR3 protein is CSARAGGPGETQYF. The DNA for the CDR3 is TGCAGTGCTAGGGCGGGAGGGCCCGGAGAGACCCAGTACTTC.

The rearrangement joins TRBV20-1 to TRBJ2-1; the match to TRBD2 covers 7 bases. Per germline, CDR1 DFQATT and CDR2 SNEGSKA (reference sequence). CDR3 length: 14 amino acids. V lost 3 bases, J lost 4 bases, and 6 bases stayed unmatched. CDR3 in DNA: TGCAGTGCTAGTAGCCAGCGGGGTTACAATGAGCAGTTCTTC. It is translated as CSASSQRGYNEQFF.

This chain uses TRBV19 with TRBJ2-1; 9 nucleotides line up with TRBD2. V gave up 5 bases and J gave up 7 bases; unmatched junction bases: 12. CDR1 is LNHDA, CDR2 SQIVND, per germline (reference sequence). The CDR3 contains 16 residues. The CDR3 sequence is CASSLFRGRAGNEQFF. For the CDR3, the DNA is TGTGCCAGTAGTCTCTTTCGCGGGAGGGCAGGGAATGAGCAGTTCTTC. Together with reference TRBV19 and TRBJ2-1, the CDR3 gives the full variable domain: DGGITQSPKYLFRKEGQNVTLSCEQNLNHDAMYWYRQDPGQGLRLIYYSQIVNDFQKGDIAEGYSVSREKKESFPLTVTSAQKNPTAFYLCASSLFRGRAGNEQFFGPGTRLTVL.

The chain combines TRBV13 with TRBJ2-2, with no clear D. This CDR3 has 16 residues. From germline, CDR1 is PRHDT and CDR2 FYEKMQ (reference sequence). V gave up 5 bases and J gave up 4 bases, with 17 bases separating them. The CDR3 sequence: CASSPGRQCGTGELFF. The CDR3 bases are TGTGCCAGCAGCCCCGGGCGGCAGTGCGGCACCGGGGAGCTGTTTTTT.

This clonotype was picked up a small number of times. The V and J genes are TRBV11-1 and TRBJ2-7; TRBD2 matches at 8 bases. Germline CDR1 and CDR2: SGHAT and FQDESV (reference sequence). The J segment lost 2 bases and the V segment lost 6 bases, leaving 9 bases of the junction unmatched. The CDR3 is 15 residues long. In nucleotides, the CDR3 is TGTGCCAGCAGACTGCCAGGACTAGCACCCTACGAGCAGTACTTC. Protein product: CASRLPGLAPYEQYF.

This clonotype was counted ten times or more. The chain links TRBV14 to TRBJ2-2; possibly TRBD1 or TRBD2 for D (5 bases each). Trimming pared 4 bases from V and 3 bases from J, leaving 9 bases between. Germline loops: CDR1 SGHDN, CDR2 FVKESK. The CDR3 is 14 amino acids. The CDR3 region has the DNA TGTGCCAGCAGCCGACAGAGGGACACCGGGGAGCTGTTTTTT. It codes for CASSRQRDTGELFF.

The CDR3 here is CASSQKIDRYSEQFF. Written as DNA, the CDR3 is TGCGCCAGCAGCCAAAAGATTGATCGGTATAGTGAGCAGTTCTTC. This rearrangement joins TRBV4-3 to TRBJ2-1; no clear D gene. Germline-derived CDR1 and CDR2 are LGHNA and YSLEER. The CDR3 extends over 15 amino acids. Trimming shortened V by 2 bases and J by 9 bases, and 17 bases separated the two germline ends.

V gene TRBV7-2 combines with J gene TRBJ2-1, with 8 bases identical to TRBD2. The CDR3 spans 20 residues. Per germline, CDR1 SGHTA and CDR2 FQGNSA. The junction had 18 bases not matched to a gene; V was cut back by 2 bases and J by 3 bases. CDR3 sequence: CASSLRIGLWGSGIYNEQFF. The CDR3 DNA is TGTGCCAGCAGCTTACGCATCGGACTCTGGGGTAGCGGGATCTACAATGAGCAGTTCTTC.

Comment on this clonotype: A much larger clone is a single base away; this may be a read error. The chain links TRBV7-9 to TRBJ2-7; 8 nucleotides line up with TRBD2. Germline V lookup: CDR1 SEHNR, CDR2 FQNEAQ (reference sequence). V was clipped by 1 base and J by 1 base; unmatched bases: 6. The CDR3 spans 16 residues. The CDR3, as DNA: TGTGCCAGCAGCTTAGGGGGCTCTAGCGGGTCCTACGAGCAGTACTTC. It yields the protein CASSLGGSSGSYEQYF.

The V call is TRBV9, the J call TRBJ2-3, with TRBD2 matching over 13 bases. Germline loops: CDR1 SGDLS, CDR2 YYNGEE. V lost 4 bases to trimming and J lost 5 bases; unmatched junction nucleotides: 7. The CDR3 runs 16 residues. CDR3 sequence: CASSSILAGGLDTQYF. Here the CDR3 DNA reads TGTGCCAGCAGCAGTATACTAGCGGGAGGGTTAGATACGCAGTATTTT.

There are a few counts of this clonotype. This sequence joins TRBV7-8 and TRBJ2-1; TRBD2 matches at 7 bases. Germline V gene lookup returns CDR1 SGHVS and CDR2 FQNEAQ. After removal of 1 base from V and 10 bases from J, the junction contained 13 bases not matched to a gene. CDR3 length equals 16 residues. This CDR3 reads CASSLDLGLGRDEQFF. DNA of the CDR3: TGTGCCAGCAGCTTAGACCTTGGGCTGGGGAGGGACGAGCAGTTCTTC.

V and J are TRBV29-1 and TRBJ2-5, with 8 positions matching TRBD1. Germline-derived CDR1 and CDR2 are SQVTM and ANQGSEA. CDR3 length equals 14 residues. The trim removed 5 bases at V and 4 bases at J, leaving 9 bases unmatched. CDR3 sequence reads: CSVQGAAGRETQYF. CDR3 DNA: TGCAGCGTTCAGGGGGCGGCAGGTAGAGAGACCCAGTACTTC. Drawing the rest from reference TRBV29-1 and TRBJ2-5, the complete variable domain is SAVISQKPSRDICQRGTSLTIQCQVDSQVTMMFWYRQQPGQSLTLIATANQGSEATYESGFVIDKFPISRPNLTFSTLTVSNMSPEDSSIYLCSVQGAAGRETQYFGPGTRLLVL.

In its sample, this clonotype was seen a few times. The chain uses TRBV25-1 and TRBJ2-5; a weak D match, TRBD2 (6 bases). V lost 7 bases and J lost 4, with 13 bases in between. Germline lookup yields CDR1 MGHDK and CDR2 SYGVNS. The CDR3 has 13 residues. The CDR3 coding sequence is TGTGCCAGCACCGGCGGGGAAGGAGAGACCCAGTACTTC. Translated: CASTGGEGETQYF. Complete variable domain (other parts from reference TRBV25-1 and TRBJ2-5): EADIYQTPRYLVIGTGKKITLECSQTMGHDKMYWYQQDPGMELHLIHYSYGVNSTEKGDLSSESTVSRIRTEHFPLTLESARPSHTSQYLCASTGGEGETQYFGPGTRLLVL.

This clonotype was seen a handful of times. The V call is TRBV5-4, the J call TRBJ2-7; tentatively, D is TRBD1 (5 bases). Trimming took 2 bases from V and 3 from J, leaving 15 bases between them. Germline loops: CDR1 SGHNT, CDR2 YYREEE (reference sequence). The CDR3 contains 15 residues. CDR3 nucleotides: TGTGCCAGCAGCTTACAAGGGGCCGTTCTCTACGAGCAGTACTTC. This codes for CASSLQGAVLYEQYF.

The chain couples TRBV11-2 to TRBJ2-7, with 15 bases fitting TRBD2. Germline V gene lookup returns CDR1 SGHAT and CDR2 FQNNGV. The J segment lost 5 bases and the V segment lost 1 base, leaving 9 bases of the junction unmatched. The CDR3 runs 18 residues. The CDR3 sequence is CASSLVFPGTSGRNEQYF. CDR3 nucleotides: TGTGCCAGCAGCTTAGTATTTCCCGGGACTAGCGGGAGGAACGAGCAGTACTTC.

V gene TRBV20-1 combines with J gene TRBJ2-1; D is uncertain. Trimming left V 5 bases short and J 8 bases short, with 7 bases between. Germline values: CDR1 DFQATT, CDR2 SNEGSKA (reference sequence). The CDR3 is 10 amino acids. The CDR3 DNA sequence: TGCAGTGCTGGAATGGATGAGCAGTTCTTC. It codes for CSAGMDEQFF.

This clonotype appeared a few times. This chain links TRBV24-1 with TRBJ2-1, with 15 bases lining up with TRBD2. Germline V CDR1 and CDR2: KGHDR, SFDVKD. Unmatched junction bases numbered 5, after V lost 0 bases and J lost 3 bases. CDR3 length: 19 residues. CDR3 amino acids: CATSDLQGTSGRYYNEQFF. DNA of the CDR3: TGTGCCACCAGTGATTTGCAAGGGACTAGCGGGAGGTACTACAATGAGCAGTTCTTC.

This clonotype was detected only a few times. This chain joins TRBV29-1 and TRBJ2-4; tentatively, D is TRBD2 (5 bases). Per germline, CDR1 SQVTM and CDR2 ANQGSEA. The CDR3 is 13 residues long. With 2 bases removed from V and 7 bases from J, the gap between germline ends came to 12 bases. CDR3 bases: TGCAGCGTTGAAAGGGATCGAGGGAACATTCAGTACTTC. This encodes CSVERDRGNIQYF. The full variable domain, with the rest looked up from reference TRBV29-1 and TRBJ2-4, is SAVISQKPSRDICQRGTSLTIQCQVDSQVTMMFWYRQQPGQSLTLIATANQGSEATYESGFVIDKFPISRPNLTFSTLTVSNMSPEDSSIYLCSVERDRGNIQYFGAGTRLSVL.

The chain joins TRBV6-2 or TRBV6-3 to TRBJ1-1; the D is unclear. The CDR3 sequence is 14 residues long. Germline lookup yields CDR1 MNHEY and CDR2 SVGEGT. V was trimmed by 7 bases and J by 0 bases, leaving 12 bases between them. The CDR3, as DNA: TGTGCCAGCACGGGCAGGCAGATGAACACTGAAGCTTTCTTT. This gives the protein CASTGRQMNTEAFF.